A selection of T cell receptor beta chains follows, all from one sample in a study of long-term antiretroviral therapy in people with HIV. The repertoire was sequenced with immunoSEQ multiplex PCR; TCRdb's copy has only in-frame clones and lacks some. This table holds under 50,000 clones, 86% found once. The material sequenced was unsorted PBMCs, taken 0.1 years before starting antiretroviral therapy. These receptors were obtained from a woman aged 50 to 60 with HIV. The CDR3 runs from the conserved cysteine through the conserved F or W. A D gene is named only where the DNA matches it firmly. Rows give clone size only sometimes, using once, few, many, or a class for an expanded clone.

j_call | d_call | v_call | clone_size | cdr3_aa | cdr3_nt
TRBJ2-7 | NA | TRBV9 | few | CASSPEGETYEQYF | TGTGCCAGCAGCCCCGAGGGGGAAACCTACGAGCAGTACTTC
TRBJ1-6 | NA | TRBV5-1 | once | CASSLESGANSPLHF | TGCGCCAGCAGCTTGGAATCAGGGGCCAATTCACCCCTCCACTTT
TRBJ2-5 | TRBD2 | TRBV11-3 | NA | CASSPSRLAGGLETQYF | TGTGCCAGCAGCCCTTCAAGGCTAGCGGGGGGACTAGAGACCCAGTACTTC
TRBJ2-3 | NA | TRBV5-5 | NA | CASSLEDPGVDTQYF | TGTGCCAGCAGCTTGGAGGACCCAGGGGTGGATACGCAGTATTTT
TRBJ1-3 | NA | TRBV5-6 | NA | CASSLIFTGKSGAGNTIYF | TGTGCCAGCAGCTTGATATTTACAGGGAAGAGCGGAGCAGGAAACACCATATATTTT
TRBJ2-7 | TRBD1 | TRBV5-1 | NA | CASSWTGRYEQYF | TGCGCCAGCAGTTGGACAGGCCGCTACGAGCAGTACTTC
TRBJ2-7 | NA | TRBV14 | NA | CASSQGGRATYEQYF | TGTGCCAGCAGCCAAGGCGGCAGGGCGACCTACGAGCAGTACTTC
TRBJ1-4 | NA | TRBV4-3 | few | CASSQGQADEKLFF | TGCGCCAGCAGCCAAGGACAGGCGGACGAAAAACTGTTTTTT
TRBJ2-4 | NA | TRBV10-1 | NA | CASSPGIAKNIQYF | TGCGCCAGCAGCCCGGGGATCGCCAAAAACATTCAGTACTTC
TRBJ2-4 | NA | TRBV5-6 | NA | CASSLRGIAKNIQYF | TGTGCCAGCAGCTTGCGGGGAATAGCCAAAAACATTCAGTACTTC
TRBJ2-1 | NA | TRBV7-3 | NA | CASSSSTYNEQFF | TGTGCCAGCAGCTCATCTACCTACAATGAGCAGTTCTTC
TRBJ1-1 | NA | TRBV18 | NA | CASSLNNLKQNTEAFF | TGTGCCAGCTCACTTAACAACCTCAAGCAGAACACTGAAGCTTTCTTT
TRBJ2-7 | NA | TRBV7-9 | once | CASSNRDQQYF | TGTGCCAGCAGCAACCGGGACCAGCAGTACTTC
TRBJ1-1 | TRBD1 | TRBV5-1 | NA | CASSPTGDTEAFF | TGCGCCAGCAGCCCGACAGGGGACACTGAAGCTTTCTTT
TRBJ2-1 | NA | TRBV5-1 | once | CASSLGGYNEQFF | TGCGCCAGCAGCTTGGGGGGGTACAATGAGCAGTTCTTC
TRBJ1-5 | NA | TRBV9 | NA | CASSVTGFDQPQHF | TGTGCCAGCAGCGTAACAGGGTTCGATCAGCCCCAGCATTTT